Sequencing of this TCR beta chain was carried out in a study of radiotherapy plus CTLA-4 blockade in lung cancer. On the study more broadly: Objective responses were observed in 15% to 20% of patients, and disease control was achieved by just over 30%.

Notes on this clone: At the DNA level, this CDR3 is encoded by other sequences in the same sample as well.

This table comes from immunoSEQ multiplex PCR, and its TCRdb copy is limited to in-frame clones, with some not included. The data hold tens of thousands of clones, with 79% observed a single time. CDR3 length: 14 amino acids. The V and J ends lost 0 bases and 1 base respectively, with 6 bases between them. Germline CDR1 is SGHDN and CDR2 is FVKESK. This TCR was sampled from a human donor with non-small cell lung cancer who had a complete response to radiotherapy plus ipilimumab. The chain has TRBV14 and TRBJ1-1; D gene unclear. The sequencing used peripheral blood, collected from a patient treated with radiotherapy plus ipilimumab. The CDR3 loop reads CASSQEVRNTEAFF. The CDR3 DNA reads TGTGCCAGCAGCCAAGAGGTTCGGAACACTGAAGCTTTCTTT.